These 24 T cell receptor beta chains originate from one sample sequenced in a study of T cell clonality in common variable immunodeficiency. The assay was immunoSEQ multiplex PCR, and TCRdb's table has in-frame clones only and misses some. This sample has 50,000 to 55,000 clones and no singletons, with about 1.7% in the ten largest. The specimen was peripheral blood mononuclear cells. The receptor source for this set is a person aged 18-69 years in good health.

This clone was observed at least ten times. From the germline J gene comes the end of the CDR3, since the read stops 3 residues before it. V usage is TRBV6-2 or TRBV6-3 and J usage is TRBJ2-2; 7 nucleotides align to TRBD1. Germline CDR1 reads MNHEY; CDR2 reads SVGEGT. The CDR3 is 17 amino acids. The CDR3 DNA, read in part, is TGTGCCAGCAGTTACCAGACCCCACGGGACAGCCCGAGGGGG. Protein sequence: CASSYQTPRDSPRG. The CDR3 in its entirety is CASSYQTPRDSPRGLFF.

This clone was seen a few times. With the read ending 3 residues before the CDR3 end, the germline J gene is used to fill in that end. This chain uses TRBV19 with TRBJ1-2; 12 bases line up with TRBD1. This CDR3 spans 18 amino acids. Trimming took 5 bases from V and 4 from J; bases not matched to a gene: 14. Looked up from germline, CDR1 is LNHDA and CDR2 is SQIVND (reference sequence). The CDR3 DNA, read in part, is TGTGCCAGTAGTCTCCACCGGGACAGGGGGCTCTTAGTCTATGGC. This encodes CASSLHRDRGLLVYG. The entire CDR3 is CASSLHRDRGLLVYGYTF.

The table lists this clone with many counts. The CDR3 end lies 3 residues beyond the end of the read and is filled in from the germline J gene. The chain couples TRBV7-6 to TRBJ2-3; 9 nucleotides agree with TRBD2. The V gene's germline CDR1 is SGHVS and CDR2 FNYEAQ. CDR3 length: 15 amino acids. Trimming took 5 bases from V and 1 from J; bases not matched to a gene: 4. The DNA read from the CDR3 is TGTGCCAGCAGCCGTAGCGGGAGTCGCACAGATACG. Its protein product is CASSRSGSRTDT. The whole CDR3 region reads CASSRSGSRTDTQYF.

Remarks on this clone: The read gets to within 3 residues of the CDR3 end, and the germline J gene fills in the rest. The rearrangement uses TRBV7-9 and TRBJ2-4; TRBD1 aligns across 10 bases. This CDR3 is built from 14 residues. Germline V CDR1 and CDR2: SEHNR, FQNEAQ (reference sequence). CDR3 sequence: CASSLAGTGDGQYF. The DNA read from the CDR3 is TGTGCCAGCAGCTTAGCGGGGACAGGGGATGGT.

This clone was detected ten times or more. Sequencing ends 3 residues short of the CDR3 end; the germline J gene provides the rest. V and J are TRBV10-3 and TRBJ2-2; D is perhaps TRBD2 (5 bases). Looked up from germline, CDR1 is ENHRY and CDR2 is SYGVKD. V shed 5 bases and J shed 3 bases, with 16 bases lying between them. The CDR3 loop spans 16 amino acids. The sequenced part of the CDR3 DNA is TGTGCCATCAGTCAAGCGGTGGCGGAGGACACCGGGGAG. Translating gives CAISQAVAEDTGE. The whole CDR3 protein reads CAISQAVAEDTGELFF.

This clone was recorded many times. With the read ending 3 residues before the CDR3 end, the germline J gene is used to fill in that end. V gene TRBV7-9 combines with J gene TRBJ1-2, with D hard to call. Trimming pared 1 base from V and 6 bases from J, leaving 9 bases between. This CDR3 has 13 amino acids. The V gene's germline CDR1 is SEHNR and CDR2 FQNEAQ (reference sequence). The CDR3 reads CASSLETGDGYTF. The covered CDR3 bases are TGTGCCAGCAGCTTAGAGACCGGGGATGGC.

At least ten counts were recorded for this clone. The read ends 3 residues before the CDR3 terminus; that terminus is restored from the germline J gene. The chain uses TRBV30 and TRBJ2-5; 7 bases fit TRBD2. CDR3 size: 12 residues. Trimming at V came to 1 base and at J to 7 bases, leaving 3 bases not matched to a gene. Germline loops: CDR1 GTSNPN, CDR2 SVGIG (reference sequence). The CDR3 bases that were read are TGTGCCTGGAGTGGGGGGGGAGGGACC. Its protein is CAWSGGGGT. The entire CDR3 sequence reads CAWSGGGGTQYF.

This clone was detected many times. Read sequence stops 3 residues before the CDR3 end, and the germline J gene provides the missing end. The sample contains more than one DNA sequence encoding this CDR3. V gene TRBV30 combines with J gene TRBJ1-1, with D possibly TRBD1 on 6 matching bases. Trimming took 0 bases from V and 1 from J, leaving 12 bases between them. Germline V gives CDR1 GTSNPN, CDR2 SVGIG (reference sequence). CDR3 length equals 15 residues. CDR3 DNA (partial): TGTGCCTGGAGTGTAGGGGGGGCAGAGAACACTGAA. This encodes CAWSVGGAENTE. The complete CDR3 reads CAWSVGGAENTEAFF.

This clone was counted at least ten times. Read data end 3 residues before the CDR3 end; the end is taken from the germline J gene. The chain employs TRBV5-1 and TRBJ1-3; a weak D match, TRBD1 (6 bases). Germline CDR1 and CDR2: SGHRS and YFSETQ. The V gene lost 4 bases and the J gene lost 4 bases, with 15 bases spanning the gap. CDR3 length: 15 residues. The CDR3 bases that were read are TGCGCCAGCAGCACTTTAGGGGGTGCCGGAAACACC. It yields the protein CASSTLGGAGNT. The entire CDR3 protein is CASSTLGGAGNTIYF.

This clone was seen at least ten times. The read ends 3 residues before the CDR3 terminus; that terminus is restored from the germline J gene. The J gene is TRBJ1-4, the V gene TRBV12-5; no reliable D call. Per germline, CDR1 LGHNT and CDR2 FRNRAP. This CDR3 has 16 amino acids. Trimming removed 0 bases from V and 5 bases from J, with 13 bases in between. The CDR3 loop reads CASGLVRAVVNEKLFF. The CDR3 DNA, read in part, is TGTGCTAGTGGTTTGGTACGTGCAGTCGTAAATGAAAAA.

This clone was detected many times. With the read ending 3 residues before the CDR3 end, the germline J gene is used to fill in that end. V usage is TRBV6-2 or TRBV6-3 and J usage is TRBJ1-1; D gene ambiguous. This CDR3 region has 15 residues. Trimming shortened V by 0 bases and J by 0 bases, and 8 bases separated the two germline ends. Germline CDR1 MNHEY, CDR2 SVGEGT. CDR3 sequence: CASSYSRHLNTEAFF. The part of the CDR3 DNA that was read is TGTGCCAGCAGTTACTCGCGGCACCTGAACACTGAA.

This clone has only a few counts. The CDR3 end falls 3 residues outside the read, so it is completed with the germline J gene. This sequence joins TRBV6-2 or TRBV6-3 and TRBJ2-2; D may be TRBD2 (5 bases). Germline CDR1 MNHEY, CDR2 SVGEGT. The CDR3 covers 16 residues. The sequenced part of the CDR3 DNA is TGTGCCAGCAGTTACGGACTCCATGGGGAGTCCTCACCG. This codes for CASSYGLHGESSP. The whole CDR3 sequence is CASSYGLHGESSPLFF.

This clone occurred many times. The read gets to within 3 residues of the CDR3 end, and the germline J gene fills in the rest. The V gene is TRBV7-8, the J gene TRBJ2-5; 7 bases are a match to TRBD1. J was trimmed by 4 bases and V by 3 bases; bases with no gene match: 5. Per the germline V gene, CDR1 is SGHVS and CDR2 is FQNEAQ. The CDR3 is 14 residues long. The DNA read from the CDR3 is TGTGCCAGCAGCTTGACAGGGATTGGAGAGACC. Translated: CASSLTGIGET. The full CDR3 protein reads CASSLTGIGETQYF.

This clone was seen many times. The read ends 3 residues early relative to the CDR3; the germline J gene fills the gap. This chain uses TRBV30 with TRBJ2-2; 10 positions match TRBD1. The CDR3 consists of 17 residues. The germline V gene encodes CDR1 GTSNPN and CDR2 SVGIG (reference sequence). V dropped 1 base and J dropped 5; count of bases not matched to a gene: 10. CDR3 amino acids: CAWSGDRDRGWTGELFF. Partial CDR3 DNA: TGTGCCTGGAGTGGAGACCGGGACAGGGGATGGACCGGGGAG. Full variable domain (remainder filled in from reference TRBV30 and TRBJ2-2): SQTIHQWPATLVQPVGSPLSLECTVEGTSNPNLYWYRQAAGRGLQLLFYSVGIGQISSEVPQNLSASRPQDRQFILSSKKLLLSDSGFYLCAWSGDRDRGWTGELFFGEGSRLTVL.

In its sample, this clone was seen many times. The missing CDR3 end, 3 residues past where the read stops, is filled in from the germline J gene. The genes are TRBV14 and TRBJ2-1; 9 bases map to TRBD1. The CDR3 sequence is 15 residues long. Germline V gene sequence: CDR1 SGHDN, CDR2 FVKESK. Losses at the gene ends were 3 bases for V and 3 bases for J; bases not matched to a gene: 3. CDR3: CASSHTGGGYNEQFF. The sequenced part of the CDR3 DNA is TGTGCCAGCAGCCACACAGGGGGCGGCTACAATGAG.

This clone was counted ten times or more. The CDR3 is cut off 3 residues early in the read; its end comes from the germline J gene. The genes are TRBV19 and TRBJ1-1, with a possible D match to TRBD1 (6 bases). CDR3 size: 15 residues. Trimming took 1 base from V and 4 from J, leaving 13 bases between them. The germline gives CDR1 LNHDA, CDR2 SQIVND (reference sequence). The covered CDR3 bases are TGTGCCAGTAGTATAGCCATGACAGGCTTCACTGAA. Encoded protein: CASSIAMTGFTE. From start to end, the CDR3 is CASSIAMTGFTEAFF.

In this sample, this clone turned up many times. The sequenced fragment ends 3 residues before the CDR3 boundary, so the rest is inferred from the germline J gene. The chain joins TRBV5-1 to TRBJ2-1; TRBD2 agrees at 11 bases. The trim removed 0 bases at V and 8 bases at J, leaving 4 bases unmatched. Germline V gene lookup returns CDR1 SGHRS and CDR2 YFSETQ. The CDR3 totals 15 residues. This chain's CDR3 is CASSLVAGGGHEQFF. The CDR3 bases that were read are TGCGCCAGCAGCTTGGTAGCGGGGGGGGGTCATGAG.

This clone occurred many times. The read ends 3 residues shy of where the CDR3 ends; the end is completed using the germline J gene. This chain links TRBV11-2 with TRBJ1-4, with 9 bases fitting TRBD1. Looked up from germline, CDR1 is SGHAT and CDR2 is FQNNGV. The CDR3 is made up of 14 amino acids. Germline trimming cut 5 bases from V and 5 bases from J; bases unmatched to any gene: 3. Incomplete CDR3 DNA: TGTGCCAGCAGCCTGGGGACAGGGAATGAAAAA. Translating it yields CASSLGTGNEK. The full CDR3 is CASSLGTGNEKLFF.

Points on this clone: Read sequence stops 3 residues before the CDR3 end, and the germline J gene provides the missing end. The rearrangement links TRBV7-9 to TRBJ1-1; 7 nucleotides match TRBD1. The CDR3 is 14 residues long. V lost 5 bases to trimming and J lost 3 bases; unmatched junction nucleotides: 6. CDR1 SEHNR and CDR2 FQNEAQ come from the germline V gene (reference sequence). Incomplete CDR3 DNA: TGTGCCAGCAGCCCAGGGACAGCGCACACTGAA. This sequence encodes CASSPGTAHTE. The CDR3 as a whole reads CASSPGTAHTEAFF.

This clone was found many times. The read gets to within 3 residues of the CDR3 end, and the germline J gene fills in the rest. This chain uses TRBV5-1 with TRBJ2-2, with D unresolved. The CDR3 runs 14 residues. The germline V gene encodes CDR1 SGHRS and CDR2 YFSETQ. V was trimmed by 4 bases and J by 1 base, leaving 8 bases between them. CDR3: CASSSTRNTGELFF. The sequenced CDR3 bases are TGCGCCAGCAGCAGTACAAGGAACACCGGGGAG.

This clone was seen a few times. A read error may account for a junction end that differs from germline. The read ends 3 residues early relative to the CDR3; the germline J gene fills the gap. Other DNA sequences of this sample code for an identical CDR3. The rearrangement uses TRBV5-1 and TRBJ1-2; 8 positions agree with TRBD1. The CDR3 is 13 amino acids. Germline V CDR1 and CDR2: SGHRS, YFSETQ. Incomplete CDR3 DNA: TGCGCCAGCAGCGGACAGGGCTACTATGGG. This codes for CASSGQGYYG. The entire CDR3 is CASSGQGYYGYTF.

This clone occurred many times. The read ends 3 residues before the CDR3 terminus; that terminus is restored from the germline J gene. The genes are TRBV19 and TRBJ2-4; 13 bases are a match to TRBD2. The length of the CDR3 is 17 residues. Trimming removed 4 bases from V and 5 bases from J; junction bases left unmatched: 8. Germline V gene data show CDR1 as LNHDA and CDR2 as SQIVND (reference sequence). The CDR3 reads CASSTSTSGGAQNIQYF. CDR3 DNA, as far as it was read: TGTGCCAGTAGTACATCAACTAGCGGGGGGGCACAAAACATT.

This clone was recorded many times. The CDR3 end lies 3 residues beyond the end of the read and is filled in from the germline J gene. This chain connects TRBV12-3 or TRBV12-4 to TRBJ2-5; 12 nucleotides line up with TRBD2. The CDR3 contains 15 residues. J lost 5 bases, V lost 3 bases, and 4 bases had no gene match. CDR3 amino acids: CASSFGLAGGETQYF. CDR3 DNA, as far as it was read: TGTGCCAGCAGTTTTGGGCTAGCGGGGGGGGAGACC.

This clone was observed at least ten times. The sequence runs out 3 residues before the end of the CDR3; the remainder is reconstructed from the germline J gene. V gene TRBV7-9 combines with J gene TRBJ2-1; possibly TRBD1 for D (5 bases). Germline CDR1 and CDR2: SEHNR and FQNEAQ (reference sequence). The CDR3 is made up of 15 amino acids. The V end was cut by 7 bases, the J end by 4 bases, with 17 bases between. The CDR3 spells CASKTQAGPYNEQFF. The sequenced part of the CDR3 DNA is TGTGCCAGCAAGACACAGGCAGGGCCATACAATGAG. Drawing the rest from reference TRBV7-9 and TRBJ2-1, the complete variable domain is DTGVSQNPRHKITKRGQNVTFRCDPISEHNRLYWYRQTLGQGPEFLTYFQNEAQLEKSRLLSDRFSAERPKGSFSTLEIQRTEQGDSAMYLCASKTQAGPYNEQFFGPGTRLTVL.